This entry describes one T cell receptor (beta chain). Its antigen is still unknown. No base qualities exist here, and no much larger clone lies one base off it. Sequences GTSNPN (CDR1) and SVGIG (CDR2) are obtained from the germline V gene (reference sequence). Trimming at the junction amounts to 3 bases on V and 1 base on J, and the germline ends lie 7 bases apart. From cysteine to phenylalanine, the CDR3 is 13 amino acids long. Only the CDR3 DNA is retained, 39 bases long and in frame from the first base. Collaborating institutions collected whole blood in K2EDTA tubes following their own protocols. For TCRbeta analysis, collaborators shipped samples in one of three forms: frozen whole blood, isolated PBMCs, or DNA extracted from either of those sample types. TCRbeta CDR3 regions were amplified from genomic DNA using the immunoSEQ Assay, a bias-controlled multiplex PCR. The authors' analysis ran thus. The number of nucleated cells in each sample was estimated from the amplification of reference gene primers within the assay. Sequence reads were collapsed and filtered to measure the absolute abundance of every unique TCRbeta CDR3 rearrangement. For each sample, productive Simpson clonality was calculated as the square root of Simpson's diversity index across productive rearrangements. Not all clones reach the TCRdb copy of this immuneACCESS table, which keeps in-frame sequences only. Checked studies attribute under half of the gap to unresolved V genes and leave the rest unexplained. That table is the source of V, J and clone size, and D and trimming were worked out from the DNA. This sample comprises around 130,000 clones, about 88% of them detected only once. The ten top clones hold 17% of the sample.

The data originate from a study of blood T cell repertoires in COVID-19 (dated by TCRdb to 2018 to 2020). As for the study more broadly: Collaborator samples came from the United States, Italy and Spain and covered acute and convalescent phases of COVID-19. Subjects who had been exposed to COVID-19, were actively infected with it, or had recovered from it provided the deeply sampled blood TCRbeta repertoires that made up the dataset. Where available, HLA class I and class II types were obtained from metadata supplied by the sample provider rather than from assay-based typing. The samples were drawn from the first 160 participants of the ongoing ImmuneRACE study and from 1,254 subjects provided by 6 global collaborators. The repertoires were made available in a free public database intended to serve as a resource for research on the immune response to SARS-CoV-2. Sample metadata almost always included a de-identified subject ID, COVID-19 status, age in years and sex. The material from the prospective study consisted of cDNA or gDNA derived from T cells, B-cell-depleted T cells, or PBMCs.

The paper as a whole reports these results and caveats: The quantity of clinical and demographic metadata differed by source and by participant and was supplied without curation.

Sequenced sample: peripheral blood. This chain is built from TRBV30 and TRBJ1-3; TRBD1 might be the D gene, on 6 matching bases. This receptor was obtained from a woman at least 80 years old with acute or convalescent COVID-19. In nucleotides, the sequence is TGTGCCTGGAGGGGGGCTTCTGGAAACACCATATATTTT. Its product reads: CAWRGASGNTIYF.